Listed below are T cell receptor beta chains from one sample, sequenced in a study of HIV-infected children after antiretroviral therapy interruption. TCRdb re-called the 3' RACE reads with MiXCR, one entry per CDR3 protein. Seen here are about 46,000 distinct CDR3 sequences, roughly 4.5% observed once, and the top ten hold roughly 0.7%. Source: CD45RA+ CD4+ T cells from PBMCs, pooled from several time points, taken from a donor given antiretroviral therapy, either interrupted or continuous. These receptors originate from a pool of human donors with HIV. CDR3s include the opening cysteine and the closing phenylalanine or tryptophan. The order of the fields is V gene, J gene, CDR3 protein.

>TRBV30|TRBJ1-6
CASKDRVNSPLHF
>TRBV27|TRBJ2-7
CASSLPGTGIYEQYF
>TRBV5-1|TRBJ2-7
CASSPDRNLYEQYF
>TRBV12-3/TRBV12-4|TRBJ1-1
CASSWRSVTEAFF
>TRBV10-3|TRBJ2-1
CAIAPLWGSYNEQFF
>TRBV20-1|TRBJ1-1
CSATRGRDTEAFF
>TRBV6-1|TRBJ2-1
CASGRAGEDEQFF
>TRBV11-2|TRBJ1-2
CASSLESIPNYGYTF
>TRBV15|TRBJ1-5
CATSRDRGIYSNQPQHF
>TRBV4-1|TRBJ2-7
CASSQDPDGNEQYF
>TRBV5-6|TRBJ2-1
CASSFITGSNEQFF
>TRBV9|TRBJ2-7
CASSVGPVGLSEQYF
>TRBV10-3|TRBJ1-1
CAISGKGTLNTEAFF
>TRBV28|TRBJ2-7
CASAGEGPYEQYF
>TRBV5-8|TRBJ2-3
CASSLGTADTQYF
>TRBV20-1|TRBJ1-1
CSALKGAEAFF
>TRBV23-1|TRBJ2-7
CASGPSYEQYF
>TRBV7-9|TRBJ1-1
CASSAGTGDHTEAFF
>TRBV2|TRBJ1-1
CASVEIQNTEAFF
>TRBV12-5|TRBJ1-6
CASGPSRVDSPLHF
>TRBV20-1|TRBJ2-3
CSARQGGPADTQYF
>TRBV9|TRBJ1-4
CASSLIETGSNEKLFF
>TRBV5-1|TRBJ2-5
CASSLGPGETQYF
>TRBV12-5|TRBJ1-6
CASGPTGQGPNSPLHF
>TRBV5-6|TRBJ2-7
CASSLGQGIRYEQYF
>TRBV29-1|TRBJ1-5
CSVYVAGNNQPQHF
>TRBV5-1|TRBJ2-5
CASRKAGGYQETQYF
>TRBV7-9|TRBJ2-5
CASSLQGAQYF
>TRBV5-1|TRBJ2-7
CASSLRAGDEQYF
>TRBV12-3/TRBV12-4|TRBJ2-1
CASRRGLAGGHTEQFF
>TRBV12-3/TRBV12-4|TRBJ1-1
CASRAGQNTEAFF
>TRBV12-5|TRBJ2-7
CASGLDQAWGNF
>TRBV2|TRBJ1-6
CASSFGPTEEAHF
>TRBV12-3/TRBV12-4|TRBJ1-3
CASGGKGYGNTIYF
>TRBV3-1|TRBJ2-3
CASSPFGTSPTDTQYF
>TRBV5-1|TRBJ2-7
CASSLPNTGGGELYEQYF
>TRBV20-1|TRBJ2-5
CSAPPSGGPQETQYF
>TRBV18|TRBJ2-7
CASSQAGTPYEQYF
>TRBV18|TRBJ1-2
CASSPTGARSYTF
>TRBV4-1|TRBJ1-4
CASSPRTGGGEKLFF
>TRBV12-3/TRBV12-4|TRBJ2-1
CASRSTGNEQFF
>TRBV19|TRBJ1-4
CASRLTGGNEKLFF